The clone carrying this T cell receptor beta chain was seen a handful of times. Its cognate antigen is unknown. Unique molecular identifiers were used in preparing the TCRbeta library. TCRdb reanalysed the PCR reads using MiXCR and keeps one entry per CDR3 protein. Among fewer than 250,000 distinct CDR3 sequences listed, 6.5% to 9% were seen once. The sample is drawn from a study of T-cell reconstitution after alpha-beta-depleted transplantation in children. Overall study results and limits: In patients about two months after transplant, alpha-beta T cells reportedly arose from several hundred expanded graft clones.

With 6 bases removed from V and 2 bases from J, the gap between germline ends came to 11 bases. The germline CDR1 and CDR2 sequences are MNHEY and SVGEGT. The CDR3 runs to 13 residues. The chain is built from TRBV6-2 or TRBV6-3 and TRBJ2-7; D is possibly TRBD2 (5 bases). The source material was PBMCs, mostly from graft donor cells, sampled 180 days after TCRalphabeta/CD19-depleted stem cell transplant. The origin of this receptor is a male patient younger than 18 who had a stem cell transplant for acute lymphoblastic leukemia, so the T cells may come from the graft donor. The CDR3 DNA reads as TGTGCCAGCAGGGACTCTCCTCCCTACGAGCAGTACTTC. Translation gives CASRDSPPYEQYF.